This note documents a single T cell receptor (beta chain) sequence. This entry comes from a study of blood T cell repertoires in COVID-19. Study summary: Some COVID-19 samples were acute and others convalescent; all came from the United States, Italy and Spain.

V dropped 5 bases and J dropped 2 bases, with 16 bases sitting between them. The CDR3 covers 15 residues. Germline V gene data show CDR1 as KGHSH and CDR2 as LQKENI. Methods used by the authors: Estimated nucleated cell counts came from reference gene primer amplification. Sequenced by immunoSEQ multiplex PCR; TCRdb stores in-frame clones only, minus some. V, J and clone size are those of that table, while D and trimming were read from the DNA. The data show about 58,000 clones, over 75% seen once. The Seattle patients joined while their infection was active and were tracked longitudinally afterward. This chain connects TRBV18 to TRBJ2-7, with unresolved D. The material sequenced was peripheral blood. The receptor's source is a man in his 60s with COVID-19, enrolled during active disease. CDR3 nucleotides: TGTGCCAGCTCAAGTAGAGAGGTCATCACCTACGAGCAGTACTTC. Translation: CASSSREVITYEQYF.